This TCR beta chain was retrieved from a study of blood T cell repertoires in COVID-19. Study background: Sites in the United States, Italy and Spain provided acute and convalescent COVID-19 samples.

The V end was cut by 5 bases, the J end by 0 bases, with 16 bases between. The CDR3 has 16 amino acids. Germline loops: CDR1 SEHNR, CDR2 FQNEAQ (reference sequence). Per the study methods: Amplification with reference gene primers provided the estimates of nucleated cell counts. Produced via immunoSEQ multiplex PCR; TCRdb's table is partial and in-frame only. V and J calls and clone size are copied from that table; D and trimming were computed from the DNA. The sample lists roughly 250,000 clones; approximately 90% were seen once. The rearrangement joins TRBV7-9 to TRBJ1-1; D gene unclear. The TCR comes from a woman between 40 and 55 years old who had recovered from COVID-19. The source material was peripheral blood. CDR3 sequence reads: CASSPPRASMNTEAFF. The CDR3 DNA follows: TGTGCCAGCAGCCCCCCGAGGGCAAGCATGAACACTGAAGCTTTCTTT.